These T cell receptor beta chains were read from a single sample in a study of human T cells and chemical hapten exposure. TCRdb re-analysed the RACE reads in MiXCR, keeping a single row per CDR3 protein. The sample includes 55,000 to 75,000 distinct CDR3 sequences, 9.5% to 15% of them seen just once. The sample in question was whole blood, obtained in connection with sensitization to the hapten diphenylcyclopropenone (DPC). Receptors originate from a man aged 25 to 40 with alopecia areata. Some clones in this sample may be carry-over from other donors' samples. Both conserved end residues are part of each CDR3. D genes are given only for firm matches. Expanded clones get a size class; other rows say once, few or many, or leave the size out.

-	TRBV2	TRBJ1-1	TRBD1	TGTGCCAGCACCCGGACAGGGCCCATGAACACTGAAGCTTTCTTT	CASTRTGPMNTEAFF
few	TRBV27	TRBJ1-2	-	TGTGCCAGCAGTTTATCGAGCGGGGTCGACGGCTACACCTTC	CASSLSSGVDGYTF
few	TRBV12-3/TRBV12-4	TRBJ1-4	TRBD1	TGTGCCAGCAGCCAAACAGGGGGTAATGAAAAACTGTTTTTT	CASSQTGGNEKLFF
-	TRBV18	TRBJ1-5	TRBD1	TGTGCCAGCTCACCTCTCGGGACAGGGGCTTCTCAGCCCCAGCATTTT	CASSPLGTGASQPQHF
many	TRBV29-1	TRBJ1-2	-	TGCAGCGTTGCTGGGCAGGTCAATAACTATGGCTACACCTTC	CSVAGQVNNYGYTF
-	TRBV29-1	TRBJ2-1	-	TGCAGCTCCGTCCAGGGGCGCGGGAATGAGCAGTTCTTC	CSSVQGRGNEQFF
-	TRBV2	TRBJ2-7	-	TGTGCCAGCAGTGAAATGGCAGGGATAGGAGGCGAGCAGTACTTC	CASSEMAGIGGEQYF
-	TRBV28	TRBJ1-2	-	TGTGCCAGCACGGGGGGGCCCTATGGCTACACCTTC	CASTGGPYGYTF
-	TRBV5-6	TRBJ2-7	TRBD1	TGTGCCAGCAGCTCAGGGACAGGGTCCGAGCAGTACTTC	CASSSGTGSEQYF
few	TRBV7-9	TRBJ2-1	-	TGTGCCAGCAGCCGAACCTATGGGGGAAATGAGCAGTTCTTC	CASSRTYGGNEQFF
-	TRBV30	TRBJ2-3	-	TGTGCCTGGAGGAGCACAGATACGCAGTATTTT	CAWRSTDTQYF
few	TRBV7-2	TRBJ1-5	-	TGTGCCAGCAGCTTAGGCGGGGGATTGAAGCCCCAGCATTTT	CASSLGGGLKPQHF
many	TRBV20-1	TRBJ2-3	-	TGCAGTGCTAGAGTGTACGGAACAGATACGCAGTATTTT	CSARVYGTDTQYF
few	TRBV18	TRBJ2-5	TRBD1	TGTGCCAGCTCACCAAGACAGGGGCGAGAGACCCAGTACTTC	CASSPRQGRETQYF
few	TRBV5-1	TRBJ1-2	-	TGCGCCAGCAGCTTGGACCGGGGGTTCGTCTATGGCTACACCTTC	CASSLDRGFVYGYTF
many	TRBV3-1	TRBJ2-4	-	TGTGCCAGCAGCCAAGAGGGGTTTGCGGCCAAAAACATTCAGTACTTC	CASSQEGFAAKNIQYF
few	TRBV28	TRBJ2-3	-	TGTGCCAGCAGTTCATCCCTACTAGTGAGTGATACGCAGTATTTT	CASSSSLLVSDTQYF
few	TRBV12-3/TRBV12-4	TRBJ1-1	-	TGTGCCAGCAGTTTAAGCCCGCAGGGTGAAGGAGCTTTCTTT	CASSLSPQGEGAFF
few	TRBV7-9	TRBJ2-7	-	TGTGCCAGCAGCTTGTGGCAGAGCTACGAGCAGTACTTC	CASSLWQSYEQYF
few	TRBV9	TRBJ1-1	TRBD1	TGTGCCAGCAGTACCCGGGACAGAGGATTGCCTGAAGCTTTCTTT	CASSTRDRGLPEAFF
-	TRBV29-1	TRBJ2-3	-	TGCAGCGTTGCTATTTCGGGGTACACAGATACGCAGTATTTT	CSVAISGYTDTQYF
-	TRBV5-5	TRBJ1-5	TRBD1	TGTGCCAGCAGCTTGTCAGGGGGCTTTCAGCCCCAGCATTTT	CASSLSGGFQPQHF
once	TRBV20-1	TRBJ1-5	-	TGCAGTGCTGGGGGGGGGCTACGCTATGGCAATCAGCCCCGGCATTTT	CSAGGGLRYGNQPRHF
many	TRBV28	TRBJ1-1	TRBD1	TGTGCCAGCAGCCCATCACAGGGGAGGGGCACTGAAGCTTTCTTT	CASSPSQGRGTEAFF
few	TRBV7-9	TRBJ2-7	-	TGTGCCAGCAGCGGCGGACTAACCGCCTACGAGCAGTACTTC	CASSGGLTAYEQYF
many	TRBV5-1	TRBJ1-1	-	TGCGCCAGCAGCTTACAGGACATGAACACTGAAGCTTTCTTT	CASSLQDMNTEAFF
many	TRBV2	TRBJ2-3	-	TGTGCCAGCAGTGAAGCGCCTGGCGCGCGTACGCAGTATTTT	CASSEAPGARTQYF
once	TRBV29-1	TRBJ2-1	TRBD2	TGCAGCGTTGTGGGACTAGCGGGGAGCTCCTACAATGAGCTGTTCTTC	CSVVGLAGSSYNELFF
many	TRBV7-2	TRBJ2-3	-	TGTGCCAGCAGCTCCAATCTCATGGATACGCAGTATTTT	CASSSNLMDTQYF
-	TRBV3-1	TRBJ2-7	-	TGTGCCAGCAGCCGGGACACATCCTACGAGCAGTACTTC	CASSRDTSYEQYF
many	TRBV3-1	TRBJ2-7	-	TGTGCCAGCAGCGCTGACACCGGATCCTACGAGCAGTACTTC	CASSADTGSYEQYF
many	TRBV6-2/TRBV6-3	TRBJ1-5	-	TGTGCCACCCTGGACAGCTATAGCAATCAGCCCCAGCATTTT	CATLDSYSNQPQHF